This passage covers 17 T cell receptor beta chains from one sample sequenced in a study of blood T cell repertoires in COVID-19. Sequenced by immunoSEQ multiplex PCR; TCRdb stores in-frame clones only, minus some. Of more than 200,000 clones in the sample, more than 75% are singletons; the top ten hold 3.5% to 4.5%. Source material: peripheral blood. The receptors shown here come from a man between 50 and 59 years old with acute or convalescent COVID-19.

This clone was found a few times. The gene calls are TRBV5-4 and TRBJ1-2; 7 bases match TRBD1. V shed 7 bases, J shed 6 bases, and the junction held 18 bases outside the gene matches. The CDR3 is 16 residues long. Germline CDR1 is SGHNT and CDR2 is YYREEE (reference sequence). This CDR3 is CASVVGGTVLRHGYTF. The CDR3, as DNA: TGTGCCAGCGTCGTTGGTGGGACAGTGCTTCGCCATGGCTACACCTTC.

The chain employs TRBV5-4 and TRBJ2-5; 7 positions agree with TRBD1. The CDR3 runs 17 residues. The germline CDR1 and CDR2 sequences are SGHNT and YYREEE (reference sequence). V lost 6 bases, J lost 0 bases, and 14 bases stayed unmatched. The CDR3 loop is CASTTKQGSRYQETQYF. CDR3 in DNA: TGTGCCAGCACTACAAAACAGGGGTCGCGGTACCAAGAGACCCAGTACTTC.

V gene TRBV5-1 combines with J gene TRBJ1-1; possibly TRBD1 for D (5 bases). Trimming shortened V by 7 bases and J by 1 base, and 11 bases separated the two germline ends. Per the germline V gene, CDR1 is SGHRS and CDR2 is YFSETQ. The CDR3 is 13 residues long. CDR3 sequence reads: CASGTTGNTEAFF. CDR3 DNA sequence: TGCGCCAGCGGCACAACAGGGAACACTGAAGCTTTCTTT.

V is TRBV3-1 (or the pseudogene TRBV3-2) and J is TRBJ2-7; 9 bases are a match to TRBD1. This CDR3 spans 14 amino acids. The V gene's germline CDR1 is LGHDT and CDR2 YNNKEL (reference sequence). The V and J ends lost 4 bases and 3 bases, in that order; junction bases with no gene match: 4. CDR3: CASSRRDRVYEQYF. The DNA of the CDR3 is TGTGCCAGCAGCCGCCGGGACAGGGTCTACGAGCAGTACTTC.

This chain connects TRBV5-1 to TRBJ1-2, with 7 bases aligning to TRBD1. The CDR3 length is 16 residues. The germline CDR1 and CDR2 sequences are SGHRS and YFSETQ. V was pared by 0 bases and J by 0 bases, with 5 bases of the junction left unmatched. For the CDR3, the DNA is TGCGCCAGCAGCTTGGCGGGGGACAGTTCTAACTATGGCTACACCTTC. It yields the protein CASSLAGDSSNYGYTF.

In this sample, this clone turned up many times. CDR3 DNA sequence: TGTGCCATCAGTGAGTGGGAGCGGGGGGGCCACCCAGAGACCCAGTACTTC. As protein: CAISEWERGGHPETQYF. This chain uses TRBV10-3 with TRBJ2-5; TRBD2 agrees at 10 bases. The CDR3 contains 17 residues. Germline V gene lookup returns CDR1 ENHRY and CDR2 SYGVKD. The V gene end was trimmed by 1 base and the J gene end by 4 bases; junction bases not matched to a gene: 9.

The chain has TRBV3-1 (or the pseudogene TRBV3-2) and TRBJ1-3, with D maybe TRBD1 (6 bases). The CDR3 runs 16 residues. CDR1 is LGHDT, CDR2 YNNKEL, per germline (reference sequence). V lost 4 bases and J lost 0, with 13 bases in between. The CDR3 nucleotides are TGTGCCAGCAGCCGCCAGACAGGCGTCTCTGGAAACACCATATATTTT. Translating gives CASSRQTGVSGNTIYF.

CDR3 DNA sequence: TGCAGCGTTGGGACAGGGAATCAGCCCCAGCATTTT. It translates to CSVGTGNQPQHF. The chain carries TRBV29-1 and TRBJ1-5; 8 bases align to TRBD1. The CDR3 totals 12 residues. The V gene's germline CDR1 is SQVTM and CDR2 ANQGSEA. The V segment lost 4 bases and the J segment 4 bases; nucleotides outside the gene matches: 0.

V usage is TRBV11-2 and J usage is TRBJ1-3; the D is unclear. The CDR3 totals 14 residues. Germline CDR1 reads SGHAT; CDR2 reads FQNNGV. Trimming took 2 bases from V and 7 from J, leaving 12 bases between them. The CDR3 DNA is TGTGCCAGCAGCTTAATCACCGGCGGTAACACCATATATTTT. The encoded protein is CASSLITGGNTIYF.

CDR3 in amino acids: CASSPAGANYGYTF. Here the CDR3 DNA reads TGTGCCAGCAGCCCGGCGGGGGCTAACTATGGCTACACCTTC. The rearrangement links TRBV5-4 to TRBJ1-2; TRBD1 is a possible D gene (5 bases). CDR3 size: 14 residues. V lost 4 bases and J lost 0, with 10 bases in between. From germline, CDR1 is SGHNT and CDR2 YYREEE (reference sequence).

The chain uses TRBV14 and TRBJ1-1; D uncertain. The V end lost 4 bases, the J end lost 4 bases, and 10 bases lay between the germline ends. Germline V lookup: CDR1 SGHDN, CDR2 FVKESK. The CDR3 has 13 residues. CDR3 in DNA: TGTGCCAGCAGCCTGCATACAGTCACTGAAGCTTTCTTT. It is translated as CASSLHTVTEAFF. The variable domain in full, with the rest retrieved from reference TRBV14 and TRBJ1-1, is EAGVTQFPSHSVIEKGQTVTLRCDPISGHDNLYWYRRVMGKEIKFLLHFVKESKQDESGMPNNRFLAERTGGTYSTLKVQPAELEDSGVYFCASSLHTVTEAFFGQGTRLTVV.

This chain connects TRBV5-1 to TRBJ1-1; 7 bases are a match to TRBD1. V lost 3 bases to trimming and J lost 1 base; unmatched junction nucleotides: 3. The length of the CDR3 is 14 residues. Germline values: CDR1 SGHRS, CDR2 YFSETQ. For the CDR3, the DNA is TGCGCCAGCAGCTGGGGACAGCAGAACACTGAAGCTTTCTTT. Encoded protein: CASSWGQQNTEAFF.

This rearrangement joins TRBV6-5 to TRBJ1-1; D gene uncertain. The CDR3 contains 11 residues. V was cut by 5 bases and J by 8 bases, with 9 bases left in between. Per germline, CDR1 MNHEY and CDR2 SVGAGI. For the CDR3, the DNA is TGTGCCAGCAGTCTCCGCGGGGAAGCTTTCTTT. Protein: CASSLRGEAFF.

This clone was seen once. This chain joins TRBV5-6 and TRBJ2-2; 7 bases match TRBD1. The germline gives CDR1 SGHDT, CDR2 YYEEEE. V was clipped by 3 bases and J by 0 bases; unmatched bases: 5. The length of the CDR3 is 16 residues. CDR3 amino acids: CASSSLGTANTGELFF. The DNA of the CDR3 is TGTGCCAGCAGCTCCCTCGGGACAGCGAACACCGGGGAGCTGTTTTTT.

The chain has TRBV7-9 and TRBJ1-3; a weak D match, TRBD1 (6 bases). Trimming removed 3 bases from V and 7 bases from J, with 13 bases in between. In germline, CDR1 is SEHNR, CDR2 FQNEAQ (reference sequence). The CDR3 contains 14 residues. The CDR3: CASSFHRDGNTIYF. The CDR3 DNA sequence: TGTGCCAGCAGCTTTCACAGGGATGGCAACACCATATATTTT. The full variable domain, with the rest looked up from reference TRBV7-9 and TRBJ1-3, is DTGVSQNPRHKITKRGQNVTFRCDPISEHNRLYWYRQTLGQGPEFLTYFQNEAQLEKSRLLSDRFSAERPKGSFSTLEIQRTEQGDSAMYLCASSFHRDGNTIYFGEGSWLTVV.

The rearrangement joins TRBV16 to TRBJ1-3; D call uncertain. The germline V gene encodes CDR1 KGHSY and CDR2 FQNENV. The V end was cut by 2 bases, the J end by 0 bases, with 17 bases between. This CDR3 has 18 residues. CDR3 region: CASSQLAAASLSGNTIYF. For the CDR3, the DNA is TGTGCCAGCAGCCAACTGGCAGCCGCTAGCCTCTCTGGAAACACCATATATTTT.

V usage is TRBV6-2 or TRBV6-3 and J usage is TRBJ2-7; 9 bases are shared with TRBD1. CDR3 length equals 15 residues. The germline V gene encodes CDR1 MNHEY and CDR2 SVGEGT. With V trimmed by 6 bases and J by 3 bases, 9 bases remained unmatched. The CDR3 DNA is TGTGCCAGCAGCTCTGGACAGGGGCTCCGCTACGAGCAGTACTTC. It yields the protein CASSSGQGLRYEQYF.